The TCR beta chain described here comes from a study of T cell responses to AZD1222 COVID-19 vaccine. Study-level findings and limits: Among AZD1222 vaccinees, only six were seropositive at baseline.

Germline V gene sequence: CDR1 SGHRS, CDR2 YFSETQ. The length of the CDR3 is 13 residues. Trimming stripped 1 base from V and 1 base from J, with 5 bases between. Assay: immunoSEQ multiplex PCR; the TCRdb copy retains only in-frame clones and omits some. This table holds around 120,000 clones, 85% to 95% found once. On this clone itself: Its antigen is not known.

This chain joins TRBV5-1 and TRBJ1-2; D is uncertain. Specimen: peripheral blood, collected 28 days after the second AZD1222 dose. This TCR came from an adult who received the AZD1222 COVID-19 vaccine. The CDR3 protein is CASSLTLNYGYTF. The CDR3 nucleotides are TGCGCCAGCAGCTTGACACTTAACTATGGCTACACCTTC.